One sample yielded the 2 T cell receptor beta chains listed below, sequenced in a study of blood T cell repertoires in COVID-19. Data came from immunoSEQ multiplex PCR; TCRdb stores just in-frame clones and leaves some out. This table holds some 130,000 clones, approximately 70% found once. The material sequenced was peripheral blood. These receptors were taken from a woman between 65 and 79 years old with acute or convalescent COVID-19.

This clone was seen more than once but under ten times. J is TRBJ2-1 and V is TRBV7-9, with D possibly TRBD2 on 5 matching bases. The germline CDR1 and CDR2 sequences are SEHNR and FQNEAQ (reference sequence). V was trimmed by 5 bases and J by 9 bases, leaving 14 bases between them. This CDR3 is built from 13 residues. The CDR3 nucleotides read TGTGCCAGCAGCCAAGTGGGGAGTGGTGAGCAGTTCTTC. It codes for CASSQVGSGEQFF.

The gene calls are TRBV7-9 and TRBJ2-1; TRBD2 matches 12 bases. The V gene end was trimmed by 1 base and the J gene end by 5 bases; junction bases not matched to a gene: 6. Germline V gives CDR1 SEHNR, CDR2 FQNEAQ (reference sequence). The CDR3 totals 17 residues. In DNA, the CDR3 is TGTGCCAGCAGCTTAGGAGTTTGGACTAGCGGGAACAATGAGCAGTTCTTC. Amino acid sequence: CASSLGVWTSGNNEQFF.